This is a list of T cell receptor beta chains from one sample in a study of shared clonotypes between healthy human individuals. Clones were sequenced by immunoSEQ multiplex PCR, and TCRdb holds only the in-frame ones, with some missing. The sample lists 600,000 or so clones, 95% to 98% occurring once. Specimen: naive CD8+ T cells sorted from blood. These TCRs come from a man aged 30 to 45 in good health. Both conserved end residues are part of each CDR3. The D gene is left open where the match is weak.

J: TRBJ2-1; D: TRBD2; length: 15; V: TRBV7-2; DNA: TGTGCCAGCAGCTTAAGTGCGGGAGGGCCAAATGAGCAGTTCTTC; CDR3: CASSLSAGGPNEQFF
J: TRBJ2-1; D: NA; length: 12; V: TRBV10-3; DNA: TGTGCCATCAGTGAGTCCGCGAATGAGCAGTTCTTC; CDR3: CAISESANEQFF
J: TRBJ1-4; D: NA; length: 14; V: TRBV7-2; DNA: TGTGCCAGCAGCTTTCGCCAAACTAATGAAAAACTGTTTTTT; CDR3: CASSFRQTNEKLFF
J: TRBJ2-7; D: TRBD1; length: 13; V: TRBV6-1; DNA: TGTGCCAGCAGTCCAGGGGGAAGGGACGAGCAGTACTTC; CDR3: CASSPGGRDEQYF
J: TRBJ1-5; D: NA; length: 12; V: TRBV29-1; DNA: TGCAGCGTTGACGCGGGTGCCGGGCCCCAGCATTTT; CDR3: CSVDAGAGPQHF
J: TRBJ2-2; D: NA; length: 15; V: TRBV7-4; DNA: TGTGCCAGCAGTTACCCGGACGCCTGTCCCGGGGAGCTGTTTTTT; CDR3: CASSYPDACPGELFF
J: TRBJ2-1; D: NA; length: 15; V: TRBV5-4; DNA: TGTGCCAGCAGCTTGGTTGTGACCAATATCAATGAGCAGTTCTTC; CDR3: CASSLVVTNINEQFF
J: TRBJ2-3; D: NA; length: 15; V: TRBV11-2; DNA: TGTGCCAGCAGCTTAGGGGGTACAAACACAGATACGCAGTATTTT; CDR3: CASSLGGTNTDTQYF
J: TRBJ2-7; D: NA; length: 16; V: TRBV29-1; DNA: TGCAGCGTTGTAGGGTTGGTGCAGGGCAGCTCCTACGAGCAGTACTTC; CDR3: CSVVGLVQGSSYEQYF
J: TRBJ2-7; D: TRBD1; length: 14; V: TRBV5-1; DNA: TGCGCCAGCAGCTTGGACGGACAGGTTTACGAGCAGTACTTC; CDR3: CASSLDGQVYEQYF